This TCR beta chain was captured in a study of regulatory and conventional T cells in RAG deficiency. On this clone: Its antigen is undetermined.

Genomic DNA came from blood regulatory T cells gated CD4+ CD25-high CD127-low. Findings and limits, study-wide: Patient subsets had shorter CDR3s; Omenn Treg-Tconv overlap exceeded 85%. Treg unique TCR beta sequences were about 91-fold fewer in Omenn syndrome and CID/AS patients than controls.

Assay used: immunoSEQ multiplex PCR; TCRdb lists only in-frame clones, some missing. The data contain about 7,700 clones, 80% to 95% of them singletons. The sample also formed part of further work on regulatory T cells. From that study: The PCR used 52 TRBV and 13 TRBJ primers.

The TCR sequence derives from a human donor in good health. Sequenced input: CD127- CD25+ CD4+ Tregs sorted from blood.

Written as DNA, the CDR3 is TGTGCCAGCAGCTTAGCGGGGGGGCCCACAGATACGCAGTATTTT. It is translated as CASSLAGGPTDTQYF. The chain employs TRBV11-3 and TRBJ2-3, with 8 bases aligning to TRBD2. This CDR3 has 15 amino acids. The V gene end was trimmed by 1 base and the J gene end by 2 bases; junction bases not matched to a gene: 2. Per the germline V gene, CDR1 is SGHNT and CDR2 is YENEEA.